Each of the 10 T cell receptor beta chains below was sequenced from the same sample in a study of cytomegalovirus exposure and HLA in healthy donors. The study ran its PCR with 60 Vbeta and 13 Jbeta primers. Here immunoSEQ multiplex PCR was the method, and the copy in TCRdb shows in-frame clones only, minus some. Of approximately 120,000 clones listed, around 78% were seen once; the top ten hold about 20%. The material sequenced was PBMCs. The receptors were sampled from a man younger than 30 in good health and CMV-seropositive.

This chain uses TRBV28 with TRBJ2-5; TRBD2 matches at 14 bases. CDR1 is MDHEN and CDR2 is SYDVKM in the germline V gene. V was clipped by 6 bases and J by 5 bases; unmatched bases: 11. This CDR3 is built from 17 residues. CDR3 nucleotide sequence: TGTGCCAGCAGGGCCACCGGACTAGCGGGGGGAGGGGAGACCCAGTACTTC. It translates to CASRATGLAGGGETQYF.

J is TRBJ2-7 and V is TRBV29-1; TRBD1 matches 7 bases. The germline CDR1 and CDR2 sequences are SQVTM and ANQGSEA. The trim removed 5 bases at V and 0 bases at J, leaving 4 bases unmatched. There are 13 residues in the CDR3. The DNA of the CDR3 is TGCAGCGTTACCGGGACAGTCTCCTACGAGCAGTACTTC. It is translated as CSVTGTVSYEQYF.

The chain links TRBV7-8 to TRBJ1-4; D remains ambiguous. V was trimmed by 5 bases and J by 3 bases, leaving 10 bases between them. The V gene's germline CDR1 is SGHVS and CDR2 FQNEAQ. The CDR3 runs 14 residues. The CDR3 DNA sequence: TGTGCCAGCAGCGGGAGAGTTCCTAATGAAAAACTGTTTTTT. Translated: CASSGRVPNEKLFF.

The chain uses TRBV19 and TRBJ2-5; D unresolved. The germline V and J ends were trimmed by 1 base and 2 bases, with 5 bases remaining between them. Per the germline V gene, CDR1 is LNHDA and CDR2 is SQIVND (reference sequence). The CDR3 is 13 amino acids. CDR3 in DNA: TGTGCCAGTAGTATAGGCCAGCAAGAGACCCAGTACTTC. It specifies CASSIGQQETQYF.

The gene calls are TRBV6-5 and TRBJ1-3; D is ambiguous. V lost 4 bases to trimming and J lost 0 bases, with 13 bases between them. The CDR3 is made up of 16 amino acids. The germline V gene encodes CDR1 MNHEY and CDR2 SVGAGI. The CDR3 reads CASSSLLRFSGNTIYF. The CDR3 coding sequence is TGTGCCAGCAGTTCCTTACTGAGGTTCTCTGGAAACACCATATATTTT.

The rearrangement uses TRBV30 and TRBJ1-1; D not certain. This CDR3 comprises 13 residues. From germline, CDR1 is GTSNPN and CDR2 SVGIG (reference sequence). V lost 2 bases, J lost 0 bases, and 7 bases lay in between. CDR3: CAWSISVNTEAFF. The DNA of the CDR3 is TGTGCCTGGAGTATCTCGGTGAACACTGAAGCTTTCTTT.

This clone was detected a few times. The J gene is TRBJ2-1, the V gene TRBV10-3; 9 bases are a match to TRBD1. The CDR3 consists of 15 residues. V was clipped by 7 bases and J by 3 bases; unmatched bases: 7. CDR1 and CDR2 (germline): ENHRY, SYGVKD. Written as DNA, the CDR3 is TGTGCCATCAACTCCTTGGACAGGGGCTACAATGAGCAGTTCTTC. Protein sequence: CAINSLDRGYNEQFF.

The chain recombines TRBV20-1 with TRBJ2-5; 7 bases agree with TRBD2. Germline V gives CDR1 DFQATT, CDR2 SNEGSKA (reference sequence). CDR3 length: 11 residues. V lost 5 bases and J lost 5; bases outside the gene matches: 2. CDR3: CSAHGRETQYF. CDR3 nucleotide sequence: TGCAGTGCTCACGGGAGGGAGACCCAGTACTTC.

In this sample, this clone turned up a few times. V and J are TRBV6-6 and TRBJ1-4; possible D gene TRBD1, 5 bases. V was shortened by 2 bases and J by 8 bases, with 9 bases between the two germline ends. CDR1 and CDR2 from the germline V gene are MNHNY and SVGAGI (reference sequence). This CDR3 region has 13 residues. The CDR3: CASSYGGGEKLFF. CDR3 coding DNA: TGTGCCAGCAGTTACGGGGGGGGAGAAAAACTGTTTTTT.

This clone has only a few counts. The chain has TRBV9 and TRBJ2-7, with D possibly matching TRBD2 (6 bases). Germline values: CDR1 SGDLS, CDR2 YYNGEE. V gave up 2 bases and J gave up 6 bases, with 18 bases separating them. This CDR3 comprises 15 residues. CDR3 protein: CASSVAEPGVSEQYF. CDR3 coding DNA: TGTGCCAGCAGCGTCGCCGAGCCGGGGGTATCCGAGCAGTACTTC.